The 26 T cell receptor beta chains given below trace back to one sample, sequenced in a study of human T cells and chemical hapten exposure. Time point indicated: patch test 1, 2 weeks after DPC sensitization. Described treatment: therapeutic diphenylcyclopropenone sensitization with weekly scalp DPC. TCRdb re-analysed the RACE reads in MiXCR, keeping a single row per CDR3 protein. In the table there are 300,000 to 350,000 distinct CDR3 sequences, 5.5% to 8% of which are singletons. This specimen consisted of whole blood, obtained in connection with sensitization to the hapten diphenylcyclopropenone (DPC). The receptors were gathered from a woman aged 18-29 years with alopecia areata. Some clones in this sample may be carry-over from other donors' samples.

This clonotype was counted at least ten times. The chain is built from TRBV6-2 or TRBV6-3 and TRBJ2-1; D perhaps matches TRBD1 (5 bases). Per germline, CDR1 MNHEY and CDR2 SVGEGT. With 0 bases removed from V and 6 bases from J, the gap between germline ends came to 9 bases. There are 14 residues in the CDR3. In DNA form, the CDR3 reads TGTGCCAGCAGTTACTCGTCCCAGGGCAATGAGCAGTTCTTC. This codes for CASSYSSQGNEQFF.

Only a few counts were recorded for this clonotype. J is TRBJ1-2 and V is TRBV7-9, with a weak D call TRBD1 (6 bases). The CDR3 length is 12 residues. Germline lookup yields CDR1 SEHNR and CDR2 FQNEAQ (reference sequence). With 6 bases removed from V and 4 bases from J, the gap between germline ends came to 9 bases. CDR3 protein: CASSMDSYGYTF. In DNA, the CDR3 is TGTGCCAGCAGTATGGACAGCTATGGCTACACCTTC.

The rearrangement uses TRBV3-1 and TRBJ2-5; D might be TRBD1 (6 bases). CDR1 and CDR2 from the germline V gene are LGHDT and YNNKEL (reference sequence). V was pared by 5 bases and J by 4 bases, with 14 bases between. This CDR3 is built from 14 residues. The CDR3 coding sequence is TGTGCCAGCAGCTGGGGGCGGCCCCCAGAGACCCAGTACTTC. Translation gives CASSWGRPPETQYF.

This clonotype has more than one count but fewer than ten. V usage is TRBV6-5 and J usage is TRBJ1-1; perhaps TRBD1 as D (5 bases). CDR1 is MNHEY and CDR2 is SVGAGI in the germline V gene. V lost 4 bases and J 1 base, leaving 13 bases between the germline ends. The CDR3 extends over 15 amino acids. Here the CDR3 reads CASSSRQIPNTEAFF. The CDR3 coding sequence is TGTGCCAGCAGTTCCCGACAGATACCGAACACTGAAGCTTTCTTT.

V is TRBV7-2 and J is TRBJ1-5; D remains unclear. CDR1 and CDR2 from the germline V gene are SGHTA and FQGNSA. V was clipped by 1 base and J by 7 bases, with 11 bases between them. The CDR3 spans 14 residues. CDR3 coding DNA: TGTGCCAGCAGCTTAGATCTCTCCGGACAGCCCCAGCATTTT. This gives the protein CASSLDLSGQPQHF.

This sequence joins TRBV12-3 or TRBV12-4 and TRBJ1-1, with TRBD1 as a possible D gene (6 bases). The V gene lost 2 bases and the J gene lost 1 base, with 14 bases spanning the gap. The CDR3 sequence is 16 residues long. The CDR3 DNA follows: TGTGCCAGCAGTTTAACCAGGGGACACCCGAACACTGAAGCTTTCTTT. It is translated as CASSLTRGHPNTEAFF.

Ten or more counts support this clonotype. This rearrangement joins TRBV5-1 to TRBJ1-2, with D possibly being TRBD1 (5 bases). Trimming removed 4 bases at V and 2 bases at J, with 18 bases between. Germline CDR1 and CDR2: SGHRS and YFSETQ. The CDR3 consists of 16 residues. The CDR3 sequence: CASSEGPPGPNYGYTF. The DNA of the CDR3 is TGCGCCAGCAGCGAGGGGCCCCCTGGGCCCAACTATGGCTACACCTTC.

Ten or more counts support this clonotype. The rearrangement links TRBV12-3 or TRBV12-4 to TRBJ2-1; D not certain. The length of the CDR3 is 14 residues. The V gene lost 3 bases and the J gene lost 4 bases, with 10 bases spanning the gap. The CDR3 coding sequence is TGTGCCAGCAGTTTTCAGCGCAAGTACAATGAGCAGTTCTTC. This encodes CASSFQRKYNEQFF.

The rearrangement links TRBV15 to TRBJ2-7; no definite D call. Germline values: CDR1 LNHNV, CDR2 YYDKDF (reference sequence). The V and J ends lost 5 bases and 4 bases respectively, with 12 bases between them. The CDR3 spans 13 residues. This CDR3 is CATSGLSLYEQYF. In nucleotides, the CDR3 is TGTGCCACCAGCGGTCTGAGCTTATACGAGCAGTACTTC. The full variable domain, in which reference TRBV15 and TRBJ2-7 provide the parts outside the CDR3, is DAMVIQNPRYQVTQFGKPVTLSCSQTLNHNVMYWYQQKSSQAPKLLFHYYDKDFNNEADTPDNFQSRRPNTSFCFLDIRSPGLGDTAMYLCATSGLSLYEQYFGPGTRLTVT.

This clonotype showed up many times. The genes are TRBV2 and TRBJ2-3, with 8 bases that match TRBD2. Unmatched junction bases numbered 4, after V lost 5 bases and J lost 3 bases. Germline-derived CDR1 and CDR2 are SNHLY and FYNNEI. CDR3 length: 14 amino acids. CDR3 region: CASSYIAGTDTQYF. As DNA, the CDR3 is TGTGCCAGCAGTTACATAGCGGGGACAGATACGCAGTATTTT.

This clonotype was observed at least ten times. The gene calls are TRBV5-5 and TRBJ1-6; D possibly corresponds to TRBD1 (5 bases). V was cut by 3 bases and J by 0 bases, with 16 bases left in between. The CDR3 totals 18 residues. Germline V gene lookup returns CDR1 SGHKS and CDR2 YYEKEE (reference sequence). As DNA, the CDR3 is TGTGCCAGCAGCTCGGACATCTCAGGGAGCTCCTATAATTCACCCCTCCACTTT. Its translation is CASSSDISGSSYNSPLHF.

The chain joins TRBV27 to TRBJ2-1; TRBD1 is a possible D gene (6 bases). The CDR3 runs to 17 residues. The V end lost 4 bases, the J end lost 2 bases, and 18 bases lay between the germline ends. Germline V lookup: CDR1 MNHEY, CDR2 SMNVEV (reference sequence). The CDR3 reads CASSSPGAAGAYNEQFF. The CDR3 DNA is TGTGCCAGCAGTTCGCCAGGGGCAGCAGGGGCCTACAATGAGCAGTTCTTC.

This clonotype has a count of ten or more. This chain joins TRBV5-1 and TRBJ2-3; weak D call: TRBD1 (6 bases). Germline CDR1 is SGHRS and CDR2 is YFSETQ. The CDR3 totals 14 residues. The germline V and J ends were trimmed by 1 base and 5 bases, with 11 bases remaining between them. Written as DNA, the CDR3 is TGCGCCAGCAGCTTGTGGACAGCCCGAGATACGCAGTATTTT. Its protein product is CASSLWTARDTQYF.

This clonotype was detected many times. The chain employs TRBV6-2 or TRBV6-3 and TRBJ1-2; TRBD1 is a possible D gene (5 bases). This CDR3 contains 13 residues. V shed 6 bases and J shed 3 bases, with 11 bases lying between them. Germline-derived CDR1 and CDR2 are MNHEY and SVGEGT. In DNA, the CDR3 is TGTGCCAGCAGCCCAGACAGCTACTATGGCTACACCTTC. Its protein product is CASSPDSYYGYTF.

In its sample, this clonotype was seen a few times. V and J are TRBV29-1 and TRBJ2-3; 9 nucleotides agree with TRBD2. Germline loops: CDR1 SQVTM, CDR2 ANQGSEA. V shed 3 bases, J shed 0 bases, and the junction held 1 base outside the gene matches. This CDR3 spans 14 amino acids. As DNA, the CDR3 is TGCAGCGTTGATGCGGGGGGGAGCACAGATACGCAGTATTTT. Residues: CSVDAGGSTDTQYF.

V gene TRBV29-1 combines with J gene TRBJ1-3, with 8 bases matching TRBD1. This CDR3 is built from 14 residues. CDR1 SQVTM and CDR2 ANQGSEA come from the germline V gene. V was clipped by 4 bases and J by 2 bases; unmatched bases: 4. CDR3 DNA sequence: TGCAGCGTTGGAGGCAGGGGGCCTGGAAACACCATATATTTT. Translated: CSVGGRGPGNTIYF.

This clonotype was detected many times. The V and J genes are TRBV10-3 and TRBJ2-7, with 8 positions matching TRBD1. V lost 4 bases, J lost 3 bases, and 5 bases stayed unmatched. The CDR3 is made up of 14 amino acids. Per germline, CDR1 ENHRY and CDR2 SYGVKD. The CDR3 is CAISGDRLYYEQYF. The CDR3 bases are TGTGCCATCAGTGGGGACAGGCTGTACTACGAGCAGTACTTC.

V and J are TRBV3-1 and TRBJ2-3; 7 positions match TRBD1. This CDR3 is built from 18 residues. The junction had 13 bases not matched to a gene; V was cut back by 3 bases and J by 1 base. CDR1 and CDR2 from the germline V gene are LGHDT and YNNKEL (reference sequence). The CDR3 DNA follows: TGTGCCAGCAGCCACAGACAGGGTGGAGTTGACGGCACAGATACGCAGTATTTT. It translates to CASSHRQGGVDGTDTQYF.

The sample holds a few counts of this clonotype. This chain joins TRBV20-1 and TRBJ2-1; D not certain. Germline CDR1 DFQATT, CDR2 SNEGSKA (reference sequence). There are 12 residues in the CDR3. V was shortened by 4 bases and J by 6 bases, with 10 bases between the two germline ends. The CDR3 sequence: CSATGGLNEQFF. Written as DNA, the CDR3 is TGCAGTGCTACTGGTGGGCTCAATGAGCAGTTCTTC.

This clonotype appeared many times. The CDR3 region has the DNA TGTGCCAGCAGCTCGGACAGGGTTAACACTGAAGCTTTCTTT. It codes for CASSSDRVNTEAFF. This sequence joins TRBV7-2 and TRBJ1-1; 8 bases align to TRBD1. Germline V gene lookup returns CDR1 SGHTA and CDR2 FQGNSA. This CDR3 is 14 amino acids long. V trimming: 4 bases; J trimming: 2 bases; junction bases outside the gene matches: 3.

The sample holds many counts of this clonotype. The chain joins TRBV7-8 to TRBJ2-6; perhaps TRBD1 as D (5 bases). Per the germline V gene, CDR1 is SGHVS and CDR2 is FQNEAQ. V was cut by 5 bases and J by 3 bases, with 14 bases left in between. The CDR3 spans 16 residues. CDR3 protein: CASSPLSGFGANVLTF. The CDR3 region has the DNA TGTGCCAGCAGCCCCCTGTCAGGGTTTGGGGCCAACGTCCTGACTTTC.

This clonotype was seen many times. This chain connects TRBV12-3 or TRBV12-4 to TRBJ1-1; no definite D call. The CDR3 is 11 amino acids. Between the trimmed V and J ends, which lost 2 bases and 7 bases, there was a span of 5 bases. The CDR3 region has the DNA TGTGCCAGCAGTTTAAGCCTTGAAGCTTTCTTT. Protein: CASSLSLEAFF.

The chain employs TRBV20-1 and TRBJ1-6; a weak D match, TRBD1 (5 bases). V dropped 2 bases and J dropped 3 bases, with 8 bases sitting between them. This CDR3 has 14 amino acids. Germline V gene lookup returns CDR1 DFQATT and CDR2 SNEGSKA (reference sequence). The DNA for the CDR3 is TGCAGTGCTAGATCAAGGGGCTATAATTCACCCCTCCACTTT. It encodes CSARSRGYNSPLHF.

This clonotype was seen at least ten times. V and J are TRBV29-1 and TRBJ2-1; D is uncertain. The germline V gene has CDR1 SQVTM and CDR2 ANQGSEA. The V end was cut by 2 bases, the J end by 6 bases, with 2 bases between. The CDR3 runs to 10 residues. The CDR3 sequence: CSVERNEQFF. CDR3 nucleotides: TGCAGCGTTGAACGCAATGAGCAGTTCTTC.

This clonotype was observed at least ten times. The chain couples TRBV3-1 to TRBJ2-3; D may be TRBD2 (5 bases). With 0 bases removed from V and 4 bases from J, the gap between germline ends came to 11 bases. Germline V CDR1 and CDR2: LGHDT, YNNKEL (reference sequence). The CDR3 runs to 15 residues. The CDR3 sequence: CASSQDTLGADTQYF. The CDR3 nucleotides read TGTGCCAGCAGCCAAGATACTCTCGGGGCAGATACGCAGTATTTT.

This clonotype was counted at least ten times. CDR3 sequence (DNA): TGTGCCAGCAGTTACGGGACGGACGAGCAGTACTTC. This codes for CASSYGTDEQYF. The chain carries TRBV12-3 or TRBV12-4 and TRBJ2-7; TRBD1 or TRBD2 may be the D gene (5 bases each). V was pared by 4 bases and J by 5 bases, with 9 bases between. The CDR3 totals 12 residues.